This T cell receptor (beta chain) was sequenced in a study of OX40 agonist ivuxolimab in advanced cancers. With regard to the full study: Ivuxolimab was an agonistic, fully human IgG2 monoclonal antibody directed against OX40 (CD134), a costimulatory receptor. Intravenous ivuxolimab was administered to patients every 2 weeks at six dose levels: 0.01, 0.1, 0.3, 1.5, 3 and 10 mg/kg. Partial responses occurred in three dose-escalation patients, of whom one had hepatocellular carcinoma and two had cutaneous melanoma. The purpose of peripheral TCRbeta sequencing was to test whether ivuxolimab changed TCR sequence diversity and led to clonal T-cell expansion. The dose-escalation cohort was roughly 87% male with a mean age of approximately 60 years, ranging from roughly 20 to 80. Of the approximately 50 dose-escalation patients, hepatocellular carcinoma was present in roughly 19, melanoma in about 15, renal cell carcinoma in 9 and head and neck cancer in 9. The paper covers the monotherapy dose-escalation part of the phase I ivuxolimab trial, which included N = 52 patients. Prior anti-PD-1, anti-PD-L1 or anti-CTLA-4 therapy was permitted, and about 40% of dose-escalation patients had received checkpoint inhibitors.

A note on this clone: Its antigen target is currently unknown. No qualities accompany the bases; no much larger clone lies one base away.

Taken from the germline V gene, the CDR1 and CDR2 loops are KGHSH and LQKENI. Inclusive of the bounding cysteine and phenylalanine, the CDR3 is 15 residues long. Here the CDR3 DNA is all that survives: 45 bases in frame from base 1. V lost 5 bases and J lost 0 bases; the stretch between them is 14 bases long. Results and caveats for the whole study, not just this receptor: Partial responders in the 0.1-3.0 mg/kg groups had among the lowest normalized peripheral clonal expansion, especially among CD8+ T cells. Which antigens the clonally expanded peripheral T cells were specific for was not determined. Low levels of normalized T-cell clonal expansion were also seen in some patients who did not respond. After ivuxolimab, CD8+ T cells had more expanded clones than CD4+ T cells on average. At doses from 0.1 to 3.0 mg/kg, clonal expansion was seen in both CD4+ and CD8+ blood T cells between baseline and week 6.

The trial excluded patients who had a history of autoimmune disease or were on systemic immunosuppression. In every dose cohort, peripheral blood was drawn for TCR sequencing at baseline, cycle 4 day 1, and cycle 7 day 1. Samples were obtained from an open-label, multicenter, first-in-human phase I dose-escalation trial of ivuxolimab. Adults with locally advanced or metastatic melanoma, renal cell, hepatocellular, or head and neck squamous cell carcinoma were enrolled in the trial. Before TCR sequencing, CD4+ and CD8+ T cells were separately sorted from peripheral blood. Genomic DNA was extracted from sorted cells for sequencing of the TCRbeta CDR3 region. The immunoSEQ Assay was used for sequencing of TCRbeta CDR3 regions. TCRdb provides this immuneACCESS table in a form limited to in-frame rearrangements. Some clones are lacking; in checked studies, under half of them reflect an unresolved V gene, and why the rest are absent is not known. The table for this sample lists more than 50,000 clones; almost 95% of them were counted only once. The top ten hold around a fifth of the sample.

The chain was built from TRBV18 and TRBJ2-7, with a tentative D gene TRBD1 over 6 matching bases. The TCR originated in an adult with an advanced solid tumor such as melanoma, head and neck, liver or kidney cancer. The specimen was CD4+ or CD8+ T cells sorted from blood, collected in a trial of the OX40 agonist ivuxolimab. At the DNA level, the sequence is TGTGCCAGCTCAAGACCGGGACATAGCTCCTACGAGCAGTACTTC. Its translation reads: CASSRPGHSSYEQYF.